This TCR beta chain originates from a study of human T cells and chemical hapten exposure. Indicated time point: pre-sensitization, week 0. The treatment was: therapeutic diphenylcyclopropenone sensitization with weekly scalp DPC. The germline CDR1 and CDR2 sequences are SQVTM and ANQGSEA. The CDR3 covers 12 residues. The V end was cut by 4 bases, the J end by 10 bases, with 16 bases between. Individual cDNA molecules received unique molecular identifiers in the library. From the RACE reads, TCRdb called clonotypes with MiXCR, one entry per CDR3 protein. The sample carries fewer than 140,000 distinct CDR3 sequences, 12% recorded once.

The chain has TRBV29-1 and TRBJ1-1, with no clear D. This receptor was obtained from a woman aged 45-60 years with alopecia areata. Some clones in this sample may be carry-over from other donors' samples. The source material was whole blood, sampled in connection with sensitization to the hapten diphenylcyclopropenone (DPC). For the CDR3, the DNA is TGCAGCGTTGGCGGGAGGGAGGTTGGAGCTTTCTTT. It is translated as CSVGGREVGAFF.